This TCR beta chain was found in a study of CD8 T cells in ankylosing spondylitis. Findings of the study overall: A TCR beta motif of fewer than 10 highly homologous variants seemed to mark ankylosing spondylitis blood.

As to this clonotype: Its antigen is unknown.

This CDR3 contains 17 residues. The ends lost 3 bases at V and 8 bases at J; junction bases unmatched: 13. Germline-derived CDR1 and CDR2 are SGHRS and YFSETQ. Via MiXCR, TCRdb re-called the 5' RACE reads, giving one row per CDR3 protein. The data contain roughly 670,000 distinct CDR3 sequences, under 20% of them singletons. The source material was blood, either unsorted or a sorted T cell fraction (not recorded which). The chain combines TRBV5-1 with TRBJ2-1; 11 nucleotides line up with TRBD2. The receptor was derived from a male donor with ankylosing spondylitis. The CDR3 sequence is CASSSHFTSGSIDEQFF. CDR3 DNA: TGCGCCAGCAGCTCCCACTTTACTAGCGGGAGTATCGATGAGCAGTTCTTC.